The TCR beta chain under discussion was sequenced for a study of blood T cell repertoires in COVID-19. Authors' processing steps: Amplification of reference gene primers provided the estimated nucleated cell counts. The protocol was immunoSEQ multiplex PCR, while the TCRdb copy is restricted to in-frame clones and leaves out a portion. D and trimming were read from the DNA, whereas the V and J calls and clone size are those reported in that table. The sample yields 80,000 to 100,000 clones, about 82% seen once. This CDR3 has 12 residues. Germline loops: CDR1 ENHRY, CDR2 SYGVKD. V gave up 6 bases and J gave up 0 bases, with 3 bases separating them.

The gene calls are TRBV10-3 and TRBJ1-3; D remains unclear. The sequencing sample was made of peripheral blood. This clonotype was obtained from a woman of 80 years or more in a cohort sampled during active or convalescent COVID-19. The CDR3 DNA is TGTGCCATCAGCAACTCTGGAAACACCATATATTTT. As protein: CAISNSGNTIYF.